A single sample gave rise to the 10 T cell receptor beta chains below, sequenced in a study of OX40 agonist ivuxolimab in advanced cancers. Sequencing used immunoSEQ multiplex PCR; TCRdb keeps in-frame clones, though not all of them. Of 70,000 to 85,000 clones in the sample, 88% were seen once. The sequenced sample was CD4+ or CD8+ T cells sorted from blood, obtained in a trial of the OX40 agonist ivuxolimab. The receptors come from an adult with an advanced solid tumor such as melanoma, head and neck, liver or kidney cancer.

For this clone: The same CDR3 can be traced to other DNA sequences in this sample. The chain couples TRBV19 to TRBJ2-7; the match to TRBD1 covers 9 bases. V dropped 6 bases and J dropped 1; count of bases not matched to a gene: 7. The CDR3 extends over 15 amino acids. Germline V CDR1 and CDR2: LNHDA, SQIVND (reference sequence). The CDR3 nucleotides are TGTGCCAGTAGGCTGGGACAGGGAGGGTCCTACGAGCAGTACTTC. It encodes CASRLGQGGSYEQYF.

This chain joins TRBV2 and TRBJ1-5; unclear D gene. Germline V gene sequence: CDR1 SNHLY, CDR2 FYNNEI. Trimming removed 4 bases at V and 6 bases at J, with 10 bases between. This CDR3 comprises 13 residues. The CDR3, as DNA: TGTGCCAGCAGTGCCGAAGATGGTCAGCCCCAGCATTTT. This gives the protein CASSAEDGQPQHF. The complete variable domain, with remaining parts taken from reference TRBV2 and TRBJ1-5, reads EPEVTQTPSHQVTQMGQEVILRCVPISNHLYFYWYRQILGQKVEFLVSFYNNEISEKSEIFDDQFSVERPDGSNFTLKIRSTKLEDSAMYFCASSAEDGQPQHFGDGTRLSIL.

This rearrangement joins TRBV19 to TRBJ1-5, with 9 bases aligning to TRBD1. Per the germline V gene, CDR1 is LNHDA and CDR2 is SQIVND (reference sequence). The CDR3 runs 16 residues. V shed 3 bases and J 8 bases; nucleotides not matched to a gene: 11. CDR3 DNA sequence: TGTGCCAGTAGTATCCCCAGGGGGGACAGGGCAAAGCCCCAGCATTTT. Residues: CASSIPRGDRAKPQHF. The full variable domain, with the rest looked up from reference TRBV19 and TRBJ1-5, is DGGITQSPKYLFRKEGQNVTLSCEQNLNHDAMYWYRQDPGQGLRLIYYSQIVNDFQKGDIAEGYSVSREKKESFPLTVTSAQKNPTAFYLCASSIPRGDRAKPQHFGDGTRLSIL.

This sequence joins TRBV11-3 and TRBJ1-4; no clear D. The length of the CDR3 is 16 residues. Trimming cost V 4 bases and J 0 bases, with 12 bases left between them. CDR1 SGHNT and CDR2 YENEEA come from the germline V gene. CDR3 sequence (DNA): TGTGCCAGCAGCTCCTCTGTCGTCCCAACTAATGAAAAACTGTTTTTT. Protein: CASSSSVVPTNEKLFF. Together with reference TRBV11-3 and TRBJ1-4, the CDR3 gives the full variable domain: EAGVVQSPRYKIIEKKQPVAFWCNPISGHNTLYWYLQNLGQGPELLIRYENEEAVDDSQLPKDRFSAERLKGVDSTLKIQPAELGDSAVYLCASSSSVVPTNEKLFFGSGTQLSVL.

V and J are TRBV19 and TRBJ1-2, with D uncertain. Trimming took off 3 bases at V and 0 bases at J, with 14 bases between the two ends. Germline V CDR1 and CDR2: LNHDA, SQIVND (reference sequence). The CDR3 is made up of 16 amino acids. Here the CDR3 DNA reads TGTGCCAGTAGTATGCTCCAGAGCCCCACTAACTATGGCTACACCTTC. Translated: CASSMLQSPTNYGYTF.

V usage is TRBV28 and J usage is TRBJ2-7; 9 bases match TRBD1. The CDR3 loop spans 16 amino acids. Looked up from germline, CDR1 is MDHEN and CDR2 is SYDVKM. Trimming at V came to 4 bases and at J to 5 bases, leaving 12 bases not matched to a gene. The CDR3 sequence: CASSSFEGQGIHEQYF. For the CDR3, the DNA is TGTGCCAGCAGTTCCTTTGAAGGACAGGGGATCCACGAGCAGTACTTC.

V is TRBV5-1 and J is TRBJ1-4, with D possibly matching TRBD1 (6 bases). CDR3 length: 13 residues. Germline loops: CDR1 SGHRS, CDR2 YFSETQ. Between the trimmed V and J ends, which lost 3 bases and 7 bases, there was a span of 10 bases. The CDR3 loop is CASSSPQGEKLFF. Here the CDR3 DNA reads TGCGCCAGCAGCTCGCCACAGGGTGAAAAACTGTTTTTT.

The rearrangement joins TRBV11-1 to TRBJ1-1; D gene ambiguous. Germline assignment: CDR1 SGHAT and CDR2 FQDESV (reference sequence). CDR3 length equals 14 residues. Trimming left V 0 bases short and J 3 bases short, with 8 bases between. DNA of the CDR3: TGTGCCAGCAGCTTAGCGCTAAGGGACACTGAAGCTTTCTTT. Translation: CASSLALRDTEAFF.

This clone is a singleton in its sample. The chain is built from TRBV6-1 and TRBJ2-1, with 8 nucleotides matching TRBD1. Per germline, CDR1 MNHNS and CDR2 SASEGT. V lost 0 bases to trimming and J lost 7 bases; unmatched junction nucleotides: 14. This CDR3 has 18 residues. CDR3 residues: CASSEALRTGTFPNEQFF. The DNA for the CDR3 is TGTGCCAGCAGTGAAGCGCTTCGGACAGGGACCTTCCCAAATGAGCAGTTCTTC.

The chain employs TRBV7-9 and TRBJ1-1, with a weak D call TRBD1 (5 bases). Germline CDR1 SEHNR, CDR2 FQNEAQ (reference sequence). Trimming cost V 5 bases and J 0 bases, with 16 bases left between them. The CDR3 spans 16 residues. CDR3 protein: CASSLPNAGMNTEAFF. CDR3 nucleotide sequence: TGTGCCAGCAGCCTCCCGAACGCAGGGATGAACACTGAAGCTTTCTTT.